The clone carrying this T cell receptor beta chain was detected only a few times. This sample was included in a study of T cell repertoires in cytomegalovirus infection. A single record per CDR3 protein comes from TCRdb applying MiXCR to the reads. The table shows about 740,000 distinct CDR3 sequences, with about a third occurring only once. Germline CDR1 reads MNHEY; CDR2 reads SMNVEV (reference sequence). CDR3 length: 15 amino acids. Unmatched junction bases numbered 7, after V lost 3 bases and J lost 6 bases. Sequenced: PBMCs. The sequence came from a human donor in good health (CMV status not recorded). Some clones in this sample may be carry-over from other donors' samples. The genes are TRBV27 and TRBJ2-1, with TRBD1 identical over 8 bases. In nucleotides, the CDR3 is TGTGCCAGCAGTTTCAGACAGGGGCAGGTCAATGAGCAGTTCTTC. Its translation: CASSFRQGQVNEQFF.